The entry below describes one TCR beta chain. This table comes from immunoSEQ multiplex PCR, and its TCRdb copy is limited to in-frame clones, with some not included. The table includes some 110,000 clones, about nine tenths detected once. This CDR3 comprises 15 residues. The germline CDR1 and CDR2 sequences are SEHNR and FQNEAQ (reference sequence). Trimming removed 5 bases at V and 0 bases at J, with 13 bases between. This entry comes from a study of blood T cell repertoires in COVID-19. Study context: From the United States, Italy and Spain came samples of acute and convalescent COVID-19.

The sequence came from a human donor with active COVID-19. The donor label of this sample is uncertain. Sequencing was performed on peripheral blood. This rearrangement joins TRBV7-9 to TRBJ1-2, with D possibly being TRBD1 (6 bases). Here the CDR3 reads CASSLLTGPNYGYTF. The CDR3 DNA sequence: TGTGCCAGCAGCCTTTTGACAGGACCTAACTATGGCTACACCTTC.